The clone carrying this T cell receptor beta chain was recorded once. Each of the donors had 8 to 10 milliliters of peripheral blood drawn into EDTA-treated Vacutainer tubes. The authors ran a second PCR of roughly 6 to 12 cycles using a sample-barcoded 5' primer and a J-beta primer mix. TCRdb passed the 5' RACE reads through MiXCR, listing each CDR3 protein once. The table lists about 510,000 distinct CDR3 sequences, over 25% of them singletons, with under 4.5% in the top ten. This specimen belongs to a study of blood T cells in healthy people across ages. These data also formed part of another study, on T cells of mothers and their children.

This receptor was identified in a boy between 2 and 10 years old in good health. Specimen: blood.

CDR3 region: CASSPDLPRGLPNTDTQYF. Written as DNA, the CDR3 is TGCGCCAGCAGCCCGGACCTTCCAAGGGGGCTCCCGAACACAGATACGCAGTATTTT. This chain connects TRBV4-1 to TRBJ2-3; 7 nucleotides match TRBD1. CDR1 and CDR2 (germline): MGHRA, YSYEKL. Trimming at V came to 4 bases and at J to 2 bases, leaving 18 bases not matched to a gene. This CDR3 region has 19 residues.